The clone carrying this T cell receptor beta chain came up a few times. As yet, its antigen is unknown. This sample was included in a study of fetal regulatory T cell absence and autoimmunity. Study background: The IPEX patients lacked clinical diabetes but had exocrine pancreas autoimmunity.

The assay was immunoSEQ multiplex PCR, and TCRdb's table has in-frame clones only and misses some. There are around 100,000 clones in the sample; 60% to 80% occur only once, and 2% lies in the top ten. Study results and caveats: Antigen-driven pancreatic autoimmunity before birth in IPEX was inferred from oligoclonal enrichment. Some top pancreas TCR clones were over 80-fold enriched versus cord blood. TRB gene family usage was broadly similar in cord blood and pancreas.

The germline V gene has CDR1 LNHDA and CDR2 SQIVND (reference sequence). V was clipped by 4 bases and J by 4 bases, with 17 bases between them. CDR3 length equals 15 residues. The rearrangement links TRBV19 to TRBJ2-7; no clear D. The sequenced material came from pancreas tissue. The TCR was taken from a male donor with IPEX syndrome. This chain's CDR3 is CASSSLPGRMYEQYF. Here the CDR3 DNA reads TGTGCCAGTAGTAGCCTGCCCGGACGAATGTACGAGCAGTACTTC.